This T cell receptor beta chain comes out of a study of cytomegalovirus exposure and HLA in healthy donors. Trimming removed 3 bases from V and 8 bases from J, with 33 bases in between. The CDR3 is 20 residues long. The germline V gene has CDR1 MDHEN and CDR2 SYDVKM. PCR primers comprised 60 Vbeta and 13 Jbeta primers. Assay used: immunoSEQ multiplex PCR; TCRdb lists only in-frame clones, some missing. The data show 130,000 to 150,000 clones, with 80% seen just once and 4.5% held by the top ten. The sequence was obtained from a man aged 40-49 years in good health and CMV-seronegative. The specimen sequenced was PBMCs. The gene calls are TRBV28 and TRBJ2-3; a weak D match, TRBD2 (6 bases). As DNA, the CDR3 is TGTGCCAGCAGTTTGTTCCTAAAAAAGGGGCTCGGGGCGCACGGGGGTACGCAGTATTTT. This codes for CASSLFLKKGLGAHGGTQYF.